This T cell receptor beta chain derives from a study of shared clonotypes between healthy human individuals. Study-wide findings and caveats: It was the non-shared clonotypes that had lower generation probabilities than clonotypes shared by all four donors.

Germline CDR1 MDHEN, CDR2 SYDVKM. This CDR3 contains 16 residues. Trimming took off 5 bases at V and 1 base at J, with 17 bases between the two ends. This clone was recorded only once. The antigen is not known. Sequencing was performed with immunoSEQ multiplex PCR; in TCRdb, only in-frame clones are kept and a portion is missing. This sample carries under 2,500,000 clones, more than 90% of them seen once, and the ten largest clones take roughly 0.13%. This chain joins TRBV28 and TRBJ1-1; D not resolved. This sequence was found in a man younger than 35 in good health. Sample: naive CD4+ T cells sorted from blood. The subset was: CD45RA+ positively selected. The CDR3 here is CASSTPAGTGNTEAFF. CDR3 nucleotide sequence: TGTGCCAGCAGTACTCCTGCGGGTACGGGGAACACTGAAGCTTTCTTT.